The present entry profiles one T cell receptor beta chain with its context. Germline and junction disagree at one end, which may indicate a read error. The record originates from a study of radiotherapy plus CTLA-4 blockade in lung cancer. Germline CDR1 SNHLY, CDR2 FYNNEI. The length of the CDR3 is 15 residues. Here immunoSEQ multiplex PCR was the method, and the copy in TCRdb shows in-frame clones only, minus some. Among around 80,000 clones listed, under 90% were seen once. Sequences were derived from peripheral blood, sampled from a patient treated with radiotherapy plus ipilimumab. This sequence originates from a human donor with non-small cell lung cancer who had stable disease on radiotherapy plus ipilimumab. This chain connects TRBV2 to TRBJ1-6; D ambiguous. CDR3 nucleotides: TGTGCCAGCAGCGAAGACAAGGTCGGAAATTCACCCCTCCACTTT. Protein product: CASSEDKVGNSPLHF. Filled out from reference TRBV2 and TRBJ1-6, the complete variable domain reads EPEVTQTPSHQVTQMGQEVILRCVPISNHLYFYWYRQILGQKVEFLVSFYNNEISEKSEIFDDQFSVERPDGSNFTLKIRSTKLEDSAMYFCASSEDKVGNSPLHFGNGTRLTVT.